This TCR beta chain was sequenced in a study of Ad26.COV2.S vaccination and SARS-CoV-2 variants. Study background: The trial was COV1001 and the donor's arm was Ad26.COV2.S.

Treatment meaning: around 19 received Ad26.COV2.S at low or high dose, single or two shots; a few received placebo; per-sample allocation not given. Following the first vaccine or placebo injection, samples were taken on day 63. An adult donor aged 18-55 years was enrolled in Boston. Sequencing used immunoSEQ multiplex PCR; TCRdb keeps in-frame clones, though not all of them. The table has hundreds of thousands of clones, 89% seen once. Trimming shortened V by 0 bases and J by 8 bases, and 12 bases separated the two germline ends. Germline-derived CDR1 and CDR2 are SGHDT and YYEEEE. The CDR3 has 14 residues.

This receptor was taken from a person aged 18 to 59 who received the Ad26.COV2.S COVID-19 vaccine or a placebo. The V gene is TRBV5-6, the J gene TRBJ2-1; D ambiguous. The sequencing here drew on peripheral blood, taken in a trial of Ad26.COV2.S vaccine versus placebo. CDR3 protein: CASSLGEVSDEQFF. The CDR3 coding sequence is TGTGCCAGCAGCTTGGGGGAAGTATCCGATGAGCAGTTCTTC.